The 32 T cell receptor beta chains given below trace back to one sample, sequenced in a study of blood T cell repertoires in COVID-19. Profiling relied on immunoSEQ multiplex PCR, and the TCRdb table lists in-frame clones only, not all of them. The table records fewer than 110,000 clones, 85% of them present only once. Sequencing was done on a sample of peripheral blood. The receptors here all came from a woman in her seventies with active or convalescent COVID-19.

The chain links TRBV28 to TRBJ2-3; 8 bases match TRBD1. This CDR3 contains 13 residues. Trimming cost V 6 bases and J 4 bases; bases outside gene matches: 3. Germline CDR1 and CDR2: MDHEN and SYDVKM. The CDR3, as DNA: TGTGCCAGCAGCCCAGGGGGCGCAGATACGCAGTATTTT. Protein product: CASSPGGADTQYF.

The chain carries TRBV5-5 and TRBJ1-3; D possibly corresponds to TRBD1 (5 bases). V was shortened by 0 bases and J by 1 base, with 11 bases between the two germline ends. The length of the CDR3 is 16 residues. Germline loops: CDR1 SGHKS, CDR2 YYEKEE (reference sequence). This chain's CDR3 is CASSLDRWASGNTIYF. CDR3 nucleotides: TGTGCCAGCAGCTTGGACAGGTGGGCGTCTGGAAACACCATATATTTT.

The chain joins TRBV28 to TRBJ1-6; TRBD1 might be the D (6 bases). This CDR3 has 20 amino acids. CDR1 and CDR2 from the germline V gene are MDHEN and SYDVKM. Trimming shortened V by 2 bases and J by 0 bases, and 20 bases separated the two germline ends. In nucleotides, the CDR3 is TGTGCCAGCAGTTTAAAAGTCCGGACAGTCCTGAGCTCCTATAATTCACCCCTCCACTTT. This sequence encodes CASSLKVRTVLSSYNSPLHF.

This rearrangement joins TRBV5-1 to TRBJ2-1; no clear D gene. CDR1 and CDR2 from the germline V gene are SGHRS and YFSETQ. Between the trimmed V and J ends, which lost 6 bases and 2 bases, there was a span of 12 bases. The CDR3 consists of 14 residues. The CDR3 DNA is TGCGCCAGCAACCAAGGCACAGCCTACAATGAGCAGTTCTTC. This codes for CASNQGTAYNEQFF.

This rearrangement joins TRBV6-1 to TRBJ1-5; a possible D gene is TRBD1 (5 bases). V was clipped by 2 bases and J by 5 bases, with 10 bases between them. The CDR3 has 14 amino acids. CDR1 MNHNS and CDR2 SASEGT come from the germline V gene. The CDR3 nucleotides read TGTGCCAGCAGTGAACAGGGCGCGGATCAGCCCCAGCATTTT. Amino acid sequence: CASSEQGADQPQHF.

The genes are TRBV5-6 and TRBJ2-4; D ambiguous. CDR3 length: 16 amino acids. Germline V lookup: CDR1 SGHDT, CDR2 YYEEEE. V gave up 0 bases and J gave up 0 bases, with 10 bases separating them. Here the CDR3 DNA reads TGTGCCAGCAGCTTGGCCGCGGATATAGCCAAAAACATTCAGTACTTC. The encoded protein is CASSLAADIAKNIQYF.

The rearrangement links TRBV27 to TRBJ2-3, with D possibly being TRBD1 (6 bases). The V gene's germline CDR1 is MNHEY and CDR2 SMNVEV (reference sequence). V lost 6 bases and J lost 1, with 8 bases in between. This CDR3 has 13 residues. The CDR3 loop is CASRGAGTDTQYF. The CDR3 region has the DNA TGTGCCAGCAGGGGGGCGGGCACAGATACGCAGTATTTT.

Only a few counts were recorded for this clone. The CDR3 loop is CASSPREGQGNYGYTF. The CDR3 region has the DNA TGTGCCAGCAGCCCCCGAGAAGGGCAGGGAAACTATGGCTACACCTTC. The chain couples TRBV7-2 to TRBJ1-2; perhaps TRBD1 as D (5 bases). The CDR3 is 16 amino acids. Trimming removed 5 bases from V and 2 bases from J, with 18 bases in between. CDR1 SGHTA and CDR2 FQGNSA come from the germline V gene.

This sequence joins TRBV3-1 (or the pseudogene TRBV3-2) and TRBJ1-6; the D is unclear. This CDR3 is built from 15 residues. Germline CDR1 is LGHDT and CDR2 is YNNKEL (reference sequence). The V and J ends lost 2 bases and 2 bases respectively, with 7 bases between them. CDR3 coding DNA: TGTGCCAGCAGCCAACAGGTAGCCTATAATTCACCCCTCCACTTT. Protein product: CASSQQVAYNSPLHF.

The chain combines TRBV5-1 with TRBJ2-7; 8 bases fit TRBD1. V lost 1 base, J lost 4 bases, and 4 bases stayed unmatched. The germline V gene encodes CDR1 SGHRS and CDR2 YFSETQ. The CDR3 consists of 14 residues. The CDR3 bases are TGCGCCAGCAGCTTGACAGGGGGAACATACGAGCAGTACTTC. Protein sequence: CASSLTGGTYEQYF. The full variable domain, its missing parts supplied by reference TRBV5-1 and TRBJ2-7, is KAGVTQTPRYLIKTRGQQVTLSCSPISGHRSVSWYQQTPGQGLQFLFEYFSETQRNKGNFPGRFSGRQFSNSRSEMNVSTLELGDSALYLCASSLTGGTYEQYFGPGTRLTVT.

This chain uses TRBV5-1 with TRBJ1-4, with 7 bases lining up with TRBD1. CDR1 and CDR2 (germline): SGHRS, YFSETQ. The CDR3 has 17 amino acids. Losses at the gene ends were 4 bases for V and 0 bases for J; bases not matched to a gene: 9. CDR3 coding DNA: TGCGCCAGCAGCCGCGACAGGGTGGTTGCAACTAATGAAAAACTGTTTTTT. Translating it yields CASSRDRVVATNEKLFF.

This sequence joins TRBV5-1 and TRBJ2-6; D remains ambiguous. The CDR3 has 14 amino acids. The ends were cut back, 0 bases at V and 4 bases at J, with 5 bases in the middle. Per the germline V gene, CDR1 is SGHRS and CDR2 is YFSETQ. In DNA form, the CDR3 reads TGCGCCAGCAGCTTGGGTTTAGGGGCCAACGTCCTGACTTTC. This codes for CASSLGLGANVLTF.

CDR3 bases: TGTGCCAGCATTGCATTCCGGGGGGACGGCTACACCTTC. Translated, it gives CASIAFRGDGYTF. V gene TRBV6-5 combines with J gene TRBJ1-2; possibly TRBD1 for D (5 bases). The germline CDR1 and CDR2 sequences are MNHEY and SVGAGI. CDR3 length equals 13 residues. The V gene lost 7 bases and the J gene lost 8 bases, with 17 bases spanning the gap.

The table lists this clone with a few counts. The genes are TRBV3-1 (or the pseudogene TRBV3-2) and TRBJ2-5; D might be TRBD2 (6 bases). The ends were cut back, 0 bases at V and 0 bases at J, with 14 bases in the middle. This CDR3 spans 17 amino acids. Per germline, CDR1 LGHDT and CDR2 YNNKEL (reference sequence). Here the CDR3 reads CASSQDLASANQETQYF. CDR3 in DNA: TGTGCCAGCAGCCAAGATCTGGCTAGCGCGAACCAAGAGACCCAGTACTTC.

This rearrangement joins TRBV7-9 to TRBJ1-2; the D is unclear. Looked up from germline, CDR1 is SEHNR and CDR2 is FQNEAQ (reference sequence). This CDR3 contains 13 residues. V was clipped by 0 bases and J by 3 bases, with 5 bases between them. This CDR3 is CASSLATHYGYTF. DNA for the CDR3: TGTGCCAGCAGCTTAGCGACTCACTATGGCTACACCTTC.

The V call is TRBV5-5, the J call TRBJ2-7; a weak D match, TRBD2 (6 bases). V was clipped by 2 bases and J by 0 bases, with 12 bases between them. Germline lookup yields CDR1 SGHKS and CDR2 YYEKEE (reference sequence). CDR3 length: 15 amino acids. The chain's CDR3 is CASSFAGLPSYEQYF. DNA for the CDR3: TGTGCCAGCAGCTTTGCGGGGTTACCCTCCTACGAGCAGTACTTC.

The chain combines TRBV28 with TRBJ1-4, with a tentative D call TRBD1 (6 bases). Trimming took off 4 bases at V and 10 bases at J, with 19 bases between the two ends. Germline-derived CDR1 and CDR2 are MDHEN and SYDVKM. CDR3 length: 15 amino acids. The CDR3 DNA sequence: TGTGCCAGCAGTTCCGGGACACTAAGAGTGGGAAAACTGTTTTTT. Its translation: CASSSGTLRVGKLFF. The whole variable domain, filled in from reference TRBV28 and TRBJ1-4, reads DVKVTQSSRYLVKRTGEKVFLECVQDMDHENMFWYRQDPGLGLRLIYFSYDVKMKEKGDIPEGYSVSREKKERFSLILESASTNQTSMYLCASSSGTLRVGKLFFGSGTQLSVL.

V is TRBV7-2 and J is TRBJ2-1; 10 bases agree with TRBD2. The CDR3 contains 16 residues. J was trimmed by 3 bases and V by 5 bases; bases with no gene match: 7. Germline values: CDR1 SGHTA, CDR2 FQGNSA. CDR3 nucleotide sequence: TGTGCCAGCAGCCCGATAGCGGGAGGAAACTACAATGAGCAGTTCTTC. Amino acid sequence: CASSPIAGGNYNEQFF.

The table lists this clone with a few counts. The CDR3 bases are TGTGCCAGCAGCCCGGAGGGCGGACGGAATTCACCCCTCCACTTT. Protein sequence: CASSPEGGRNSPLHF. The V gene is TRBV5-6, the J gene TRBJ1-6; no clear D. CDR1 and CDR2 from the germline V gene are SGHDT and YYEEEE. The CDR3 totals 15 residues. V shed 4 bases and J shed 7 bases, with 15 bases lying between them.

V is TRBV6-5 and J is TRBJ1-5, with TRBD1 identical over 7 bases. The CDR3 spans 15 residues. The J segment lost 0 bases and the V segment lost 6 bases, leaving 5 bases of the junction unmatched. Germline-derived CDR1 and CDR2 are MNHEY and SVGAGI. CDR3 bases: TGTGCCAGCAGACAGGGGTGGGGTAGCAATCAGCCCCAGCATTTT. It translates to CASRQGWGSNQPQHF.

V gene TRBV19 combines with J gene TRBJ2-1, with 8 bases lining up with TRBD2. The CDR3 has 15 residues. V was clipped by 3 bases and J by 8 bases; unmatched bases: 9. Germline values: CDR1 LNHDA, CDR2 SQIVND (reference sequence). CDR3 coding DNA: TGTGCCAGTAGTATGGCCGGGACTAGGGGGGATGAGCAGTTCTTC. It specifies CASSMAGTRGDEQFF.

The chain has TRBV5-1 and TRBJ1-1; D gene ambiguous. Germline CDR1 is SGHRS and CDR2 is YFSETQ. This CDR3 has 14 amino acids. Trimming left V 2 bases short and J 4 bases short, with 12 bases between. In nucleotides, the CDR3 is TGCGCCAGCAGCTTAGAGGCAGCTGGCACTGAAGCTTTCTTT. Protein product: CASSLEAAGTEAFF.

The gene calls are TRBV5-1 and TRBJ2-1; 12 bases line up with TRBD2. The CDR3 runs to 16 residues. CDR1 SGHRS and CDR2 YFSETQ come from the germline V gene. The J segment lost 0 bases and the V segment lost 4 bases, leaving 2 bases of the junction unmatched. CDR3 sequence (DNA): TGCGCCAGCAGCGTGACTAGCGGGAGCTCCTACAATGAGCAGTTCTTC. It translates to CASSVTSGSSYNEQFF.

A single count supports this clone. The chain has TRBV6-5 and TRBJ2-3, with a tentative D call TRBD2 (6 bases). V lost 6 bases, J lost 2 bases, and 12 bases lay in between. The CDR3 runs 14 residues. The germline CDR1 and CDR2 sequences are MNHEY and SVGAGI. CDR3 nucleotides: TGTGCCAGCAGGCGGGACGGCGTCACAGATACGCAGTATTTT. It codes for CASRRDGVTDTQYF.

This rearrangement joins TRBV6-2 or TRBV6-3 to TRBJ1-5, with a weak D call TRBD1 (5 bases). Germline V gene sequence: CDR1 MNHEY, CDR2 SVGEGT. The ends were cut back, 0 bases at V and 7 bases at J, with 22 bases in the middle. This CDR3 spans 18 amino acids. CDR3 sequence: CASSYSIHPGTGEQPQHF. The CDR3 DNA reads TGTGCCAGCAGTTACTCGATCCATCCGGGGACTGGGGAACAGCCCCAGCATTTT.

In DNA, the CDR3 is TGTGCCAGCAGTCCGCTCCCGGGACTAGGGGGAGATACGCAGTATTTT. This gives the protein CASSPLPGLGGDTQYF. The chain links TRBV28 to TRBJ2-3; 8 nucleotides agree with TRBD2. V shed 5 bases and J 5 bases; nucleotides not matched to a gene: 12. Germline V gene data show CDR1 as MDHEN and CDR2 as SYDVKM. There are 16 residues in the CDR3.

The V call is TRBV2, the J call TRBJ2-2, with a possible D match to TRBD2 (6 bases). CDR3 length: 14 residues. The V gene's germline CDR1 is SNHLY and CDR2 FYNNEI. Trimming took 1 base from V and 4 from J, leaving 7 bases between them. The CDR3 sequence: CASSEVAATGELFF. CDR3 nucleotides: TGTGCCAGCAGTGAAGTAGCGGCCACCGGGGAGCTGTTTTTT.

This clone was counted only a few times. The rearrangement links TRBV3-1 (or the pseudogene TRBV3-2) to TRBJ2-7; 7 bases align to TRBD2. Germline V gene data show CDR1 as LGHDT and CDR2 as YNNKEL (reference sequence). Trimming at V came to 0 bases and at J to 3 bases, leaving 5 bases not matched to a gene. CDR3 length: 15 amino acids. The CDR3: CASSQEPGGYYEQYF. CDR3 coding DNA: TGTGCCAGCAGCCAAGAACCGGGGGGTTACTACGAGCAGTACTTC.

This clone was seen only once. The rearrangement links TRBV28 to TRBJ1-4, with 7 bases fitting TRBD1. This CDR3 has 15 residues. Trimming cost V 7 bases and J 3 bases; bases outside gene matches: 8. Germline V CDR1 and CDR2: MDHEN, SYDVKM. As DNA, the CDR3 is TGTGCCAGCATCCCACCGGGACAGCCTAATGAAAAACTGTTTTTT. Amino acid sequence: CASIPPGQPNEKLFF. Variable domain in full (rest from reference TRBV28 and TRBJ1-4): DVKVTQSSRYLVKRTGEKVFLECVQDMDHENMFWYRQDPGLGLRLIYFSYDVKMKEKGDIPEGYSVSREKKERFSLILESASTNQTSMYLCASIPPGQPNEKLFFGSGTQLSVL.

The J gene is TRBJ1-2, the V gene TRBV2; D may be TRBD1 (5 bases). Germline V CDR1 and CDR2: SNHLY, FYNNEI. The CDR3 contains 13 residues. The V end was cut by 4 bases, the J end by 6 bases, with 12 bases between. This CDR3 is CASSVGGFDGYTF. In nucleotides, the CDR3 is TGTGCCAGCAGTGTCGGGGGATTCGATGGCTACACCTTC.

This chain joins TRBV18 and TRBJ1-1; D remains unclear. Germline V gives CDR1 KGHSH, CDR2 LQKENI. The CDR3 length is 13 residues. Trimming removed 6 bases at V and 1 base at J, with 9 bases between. The CDR3 spells CASSQAENTEAFF. CDR3 DNA sequence: TGTGCCAGCTCCCAAGCGGAGAACACTGAAGCTTTCTTT.

This chain connects TRBV30 to TRBJ1-2; TRBD1 is a possible D gene (6 bases). The V gene lost 5 bases and the J gene lost 2 bases, with 12 bases spanning the gap. Germline values: CDR1 GTSNPN, CDR2 SVGIG (reference sequence). The CDR3 runs 13 residues. The CDR3 loop is CAWSDRTNYGYTF. In nucleotides, the CDR3 is TGTGCCTGGTCCGACAGGACCAACTATGGCTACACCTTC.